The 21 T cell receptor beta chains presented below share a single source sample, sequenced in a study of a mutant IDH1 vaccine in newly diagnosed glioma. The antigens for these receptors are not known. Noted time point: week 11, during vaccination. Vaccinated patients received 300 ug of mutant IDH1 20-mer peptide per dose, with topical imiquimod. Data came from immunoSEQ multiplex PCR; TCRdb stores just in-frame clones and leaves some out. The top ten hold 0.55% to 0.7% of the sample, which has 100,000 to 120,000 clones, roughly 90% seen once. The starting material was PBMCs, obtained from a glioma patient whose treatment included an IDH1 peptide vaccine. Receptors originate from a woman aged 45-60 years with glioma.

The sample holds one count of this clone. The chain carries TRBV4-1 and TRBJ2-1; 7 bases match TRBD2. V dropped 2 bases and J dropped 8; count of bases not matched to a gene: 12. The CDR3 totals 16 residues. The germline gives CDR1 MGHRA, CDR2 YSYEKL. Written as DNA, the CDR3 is TGCGCCAGCAGCCAACCCTTGTGGGCGGGAGTCGATGAGCAGTTCTTC. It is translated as CASSQPLWAGVDEQFF.

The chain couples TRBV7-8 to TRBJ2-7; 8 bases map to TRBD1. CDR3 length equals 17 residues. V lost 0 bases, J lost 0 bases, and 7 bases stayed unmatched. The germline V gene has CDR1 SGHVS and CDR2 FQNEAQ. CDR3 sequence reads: CASSLATGQASSYEQYF. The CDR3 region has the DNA TGTGCCAGCAGCTTAGCTACGGGACAGGCCAGCTCCTACGAGCAGTACTTC.

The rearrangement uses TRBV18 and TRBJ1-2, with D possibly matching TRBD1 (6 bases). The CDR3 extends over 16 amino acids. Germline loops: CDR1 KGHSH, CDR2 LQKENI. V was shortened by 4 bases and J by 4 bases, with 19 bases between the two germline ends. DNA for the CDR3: TGTGCCAGCTCACAAGGCAGGGGTGTATTCTTCTATGGCTACACCTTC. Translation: CASSQGRGVFFYGYTF. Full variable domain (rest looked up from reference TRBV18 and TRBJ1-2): NAGVMQNPRHLVRRRGQEARLRCSPMKGHSHVYWYRQLPEEGLKFMVYLQKENIIDESGMPKERFSAEFPKEGPSILRIQQVVRGDSAAYFCASSQGRGVFFYGYTFGSGTRLTVV.

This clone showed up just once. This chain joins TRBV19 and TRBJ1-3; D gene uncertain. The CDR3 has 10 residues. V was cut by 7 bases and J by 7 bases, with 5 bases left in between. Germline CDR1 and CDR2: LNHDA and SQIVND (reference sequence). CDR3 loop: CASKRNTIYF. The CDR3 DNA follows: TGTGCCAGTAAACGGAACACCATATATTTT.

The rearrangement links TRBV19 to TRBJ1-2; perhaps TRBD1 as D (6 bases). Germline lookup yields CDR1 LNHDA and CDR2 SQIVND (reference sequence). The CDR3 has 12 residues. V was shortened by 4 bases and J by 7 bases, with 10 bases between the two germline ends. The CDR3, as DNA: TGTGCCAGTAGTAGTCGACAGGTTGGCTACACCTTC. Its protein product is CASSSRQVGYTF.

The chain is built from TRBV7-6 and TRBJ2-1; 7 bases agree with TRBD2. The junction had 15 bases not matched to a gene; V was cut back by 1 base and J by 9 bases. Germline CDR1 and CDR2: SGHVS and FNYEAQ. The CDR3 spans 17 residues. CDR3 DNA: TGTGCCAGCAGCTTAGAGTTTCTAGGCGGGAGACTTGGTGAGCAGTTCTTC. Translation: CASSLEFLGGRLGEQFF.

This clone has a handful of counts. CDR3 residues: CASSPTSGPYEQYF. CDR3 bases: TGTGCCAGCTCACCGACTAGCGGTCCCTACGAGCAGTACTTC. The V gene is TRBV18, the J gene TRBJ2-7; TRBD2 matches 9 bases. Trimming removed 3 bases from V and 2 bases from J; junction bases left unmatched: 2. This CDR3 is built from 14 residues. Germline CDR1 and CDR2: KGHSH and LQKENI.

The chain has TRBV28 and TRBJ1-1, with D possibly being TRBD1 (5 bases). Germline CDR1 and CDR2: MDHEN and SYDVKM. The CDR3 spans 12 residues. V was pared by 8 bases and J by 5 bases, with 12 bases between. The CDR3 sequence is CASGGGLTEAFF. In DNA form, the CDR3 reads TGTGCCAGCGGGGGAGGCTTAACTGAAGCTTTCTTT.

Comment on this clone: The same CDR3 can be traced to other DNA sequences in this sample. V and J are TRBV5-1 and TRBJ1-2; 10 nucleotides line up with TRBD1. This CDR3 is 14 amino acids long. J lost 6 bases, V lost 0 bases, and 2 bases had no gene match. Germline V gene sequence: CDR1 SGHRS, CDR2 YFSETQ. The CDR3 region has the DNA TGCGCCAGCAGCTTGGGACAGGGGGCAGATGGCTACACCTTC. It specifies CASSLGQGADGYTF.

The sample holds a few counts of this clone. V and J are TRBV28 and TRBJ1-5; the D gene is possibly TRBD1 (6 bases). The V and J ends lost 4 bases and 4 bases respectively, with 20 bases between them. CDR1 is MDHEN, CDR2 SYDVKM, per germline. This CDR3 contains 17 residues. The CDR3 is CASSSVLLGTQNQPQHF. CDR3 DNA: TGTGCCAGCAGTTCGGTCCTGCTAGGGACACAAAATCAGCCCCAGCATTTT.

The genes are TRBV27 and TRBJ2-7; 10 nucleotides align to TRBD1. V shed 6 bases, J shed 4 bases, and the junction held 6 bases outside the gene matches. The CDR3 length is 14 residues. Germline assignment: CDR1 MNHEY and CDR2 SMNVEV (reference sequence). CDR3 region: CASSADRGRYEQYF. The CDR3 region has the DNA TGTGCCAGCAGCGCGGACAGGGGGAGGTACGAGCAGTACTTC.

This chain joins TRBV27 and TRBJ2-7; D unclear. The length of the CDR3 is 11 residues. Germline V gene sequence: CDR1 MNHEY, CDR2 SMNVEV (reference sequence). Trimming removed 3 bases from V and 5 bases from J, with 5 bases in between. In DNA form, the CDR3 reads TGTGCCAGCAGTTTCGGAGACGAGCAGTACTTC. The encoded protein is CASSFGDEQYF.

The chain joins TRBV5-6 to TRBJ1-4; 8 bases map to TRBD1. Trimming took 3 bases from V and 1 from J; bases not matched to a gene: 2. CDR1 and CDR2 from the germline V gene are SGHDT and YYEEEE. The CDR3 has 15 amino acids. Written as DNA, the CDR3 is TGTGCCAGCAGCTGGGGGACAGGAACTAATGAAAAACTGTTTTTT. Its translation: CASSWGTGTNEKLFF. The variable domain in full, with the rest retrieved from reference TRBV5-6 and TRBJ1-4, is DAGVTQSPTHLIKTRGQQVTLRCSPKSGHDTVSWYQQALGQGPQFIFQYYEEEERQRGNFPDRFSGHQFPNYSSELNVNALLLGDSALYLCASSWGTGTNEKLFFGSGTQLSVL.

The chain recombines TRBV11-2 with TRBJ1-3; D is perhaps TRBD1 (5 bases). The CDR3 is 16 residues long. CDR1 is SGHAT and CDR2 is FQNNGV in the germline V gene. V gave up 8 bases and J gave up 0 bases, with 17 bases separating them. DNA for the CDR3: TGTGCCAGCCGCCGGGTGGGGGGATACTCTGGAAACACCATATATTTT. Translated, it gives CASRRVGGYSGNTIYF.

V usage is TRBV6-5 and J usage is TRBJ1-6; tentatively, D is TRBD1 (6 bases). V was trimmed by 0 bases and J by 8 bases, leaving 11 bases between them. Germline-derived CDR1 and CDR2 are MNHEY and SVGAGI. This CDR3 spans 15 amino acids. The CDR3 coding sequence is TGTGCCAGCAGTTACTCTTACAGGGCGTATTCACCCCTCCACTTT. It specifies CASSYSYRAYSPLHF.

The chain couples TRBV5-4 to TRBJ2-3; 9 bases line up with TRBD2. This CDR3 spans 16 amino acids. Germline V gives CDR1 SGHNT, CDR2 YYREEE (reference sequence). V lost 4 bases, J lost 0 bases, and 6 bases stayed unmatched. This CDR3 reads CASSPGTSRSTDTQYF. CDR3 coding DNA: TGTGCCAGCAGCCCCGGGACTAGCAGGAGCACAGATACGCAGTATTTT.

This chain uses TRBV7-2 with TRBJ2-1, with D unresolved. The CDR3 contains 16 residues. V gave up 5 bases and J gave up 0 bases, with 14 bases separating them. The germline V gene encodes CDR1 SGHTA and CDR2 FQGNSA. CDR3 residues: CASSLDVRSSYNEQFF. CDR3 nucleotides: TGTGCCAGCAGCCTGGACGTCCGAAGCTCCTACAATGAGCAGTTCTTC.

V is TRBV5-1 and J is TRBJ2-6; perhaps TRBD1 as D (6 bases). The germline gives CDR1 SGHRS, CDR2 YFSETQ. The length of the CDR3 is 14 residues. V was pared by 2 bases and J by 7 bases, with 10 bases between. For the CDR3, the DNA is TGCGCCAGCAGCTTTGGACAGCTAGCCAACGTCCTGACTTTC. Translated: CASSFGQLANVLTF.

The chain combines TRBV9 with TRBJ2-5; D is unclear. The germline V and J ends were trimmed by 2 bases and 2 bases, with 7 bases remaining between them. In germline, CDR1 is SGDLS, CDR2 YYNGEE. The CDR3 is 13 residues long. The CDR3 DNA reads TGTGCCAGCAGCGTGGACGGTCAAGAGACCCAGTACTTC. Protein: CASSVDGQETQYF.

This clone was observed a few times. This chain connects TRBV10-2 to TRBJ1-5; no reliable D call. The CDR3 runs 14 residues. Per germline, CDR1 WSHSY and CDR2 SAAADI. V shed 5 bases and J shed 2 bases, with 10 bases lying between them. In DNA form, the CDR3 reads TGCGCCAGCAGTTGGGCAATGGGCAATCAGCCCCAGCATTTT. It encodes CASSWAMGNQPQHF.

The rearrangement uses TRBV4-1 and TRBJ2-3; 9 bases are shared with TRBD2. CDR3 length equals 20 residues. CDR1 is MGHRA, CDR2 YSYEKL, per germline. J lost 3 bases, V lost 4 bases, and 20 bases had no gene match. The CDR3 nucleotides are TGCGCCAGCAGCCCCTTACCCCGTCTAGTAGCGGGAGTGTTAACAGATACGCAGTATTTT. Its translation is CASSPLPRLVAGVLTDTQYF.